The clone carrying this T cell receptor beta chain came up a few times. The CDR3 spans 14 residues. Trimming pared 5 bases from V and 4 bases from J, leaving 14 bases between. From germline, CDR1 is SEHNR and CDR2 FQNEAQ (reference sequence). The source of the sample is a study of patients and donors after allogeneic stem cell transplantation. Via MiXCR, TCRdb re-called the RT-PCR reads, giving one row per CDR3 protein. The top ten clones hold around 30% of a sample with some 2,600 distinct CDR3 sequences, about 7.5% of them seen once. The chain combines TRBV7-9 with TRBJ1-1; a possible D gene is TRBD1 (5 bases). The origin of this receptor is a human donor who was either an allogeneic HSCT recipient or a stem cell or donor lymphocyte infusion donor (not recorded which). It is not recorded whose cells these are; they may come from a transplant donor. Material for sequencing was blood, either unsorted or a sorted T cell fraction (not recorded which). As DNA, the CDR3 is TGTGCCAGCAGCCCCAGGGATTGGAGCACTGAAGCTTTCTTT. This translates into CASSPRDWSTEAFF.